This TCR beta chain was sequenced during a study of beta chain features in type 1 diabetes. Study findings and constraints: Shortening of TCRB CDR3s, moderate but significant, appeared in all four CD4+ subsets of Type 1 diabetes patients. HLA effects on TCRB rearrangement stayed unresolved here. Naive, central memory and Treg TCRB repertoires seemed to resemble each other more closely in patients than they did in healthy donors. In cDNA sequencing, cells with high TCR expression could be over-represented.

With regard to this clone: The antigen remains unidentified. The sample contains more than one DNA sequence encoding this CDR3.

Trimming removed 3 bases from V and 7 bases from J; junction bases left unmatched: 4. Per germline, CDR1 KGHSH and CDR2 LQKENI. The CDR3 length is 14 residues. The sequenced template was cDNA made from the entire isolated RNA. Sequencing was performed with immunoSEQ multiplex PCR; in TCRdb, only in-frame clones are kept and a portion is missing. The data contain roughly 250,000 clones, roughly 21% of them singletons. Based on CD45RO/CCR7/CD25/CD127/CD95/CD27, CD4+ regulatory, stem cell-like memory, naive and central memory cells were sorted. The origin of this receptor is a woman in her 40s with type 1 diabetes. The gene calls are TRBV18 and TRBJ1-5; 9 nucleotides agree with TRBD1. Sample: naive CD4+ T cells from blood. DNA of the CDR3: TGTGCCAGCTCACCCGGGACAGGGAACCAGCCCCAGCATTTT. Translating it yields CASSPGTGNQPQHF.